This T cell receptor beta chain came from a study of blood T cell repertoires in COVID-19. The wider study: PBMCs, B-cell-depleted T cells, or T cells were the source of the cDNA or gDNA that made up the material.

V lost 7 bases, J lost 7 bases, and 9 bases stayed unmatched. The germline V gene encodes CDR1 MDHEN and CDR2 SYDVKM. The CDR3 covers 14 residues. Measured with immunoSEQ multiplex PCR; TCRdb has only the in-frame clones, and not every one. The data contain 100,000 to 150,000 clones, around 88% of them seen just once; the ten biggest clones take up around a tenth. The sample taken for sequencing was peripheral blood. The chain carries TRBV28 and TRBJ1-2, with 10 bases fitting TRBD1. This receptor was obtained from a man in his fifties with acute or convalescent COVID-19. This chain's CDR3 is CASIQGTGARGYTF. In nucleotides, the CDR3 is TGTGCCAGCATCCAAGGGACAGGGGCGCGTGGCTACACCTTC.